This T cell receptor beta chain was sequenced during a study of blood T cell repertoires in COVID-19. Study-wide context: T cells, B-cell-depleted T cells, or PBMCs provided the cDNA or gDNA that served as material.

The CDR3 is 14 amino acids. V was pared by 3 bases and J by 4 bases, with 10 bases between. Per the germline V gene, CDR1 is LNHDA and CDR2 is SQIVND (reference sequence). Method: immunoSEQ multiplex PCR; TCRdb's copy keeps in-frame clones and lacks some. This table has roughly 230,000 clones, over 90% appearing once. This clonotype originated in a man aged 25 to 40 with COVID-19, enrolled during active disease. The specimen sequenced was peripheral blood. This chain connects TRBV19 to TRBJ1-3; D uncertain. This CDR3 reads CASSITERGNTIYF. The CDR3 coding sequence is TGTGCCAGTAGTATCACAGAACGGGGAAACACCATATATTTT.